The clone carrying this T cell receptor beta chain showed up just a few times. Its antigen is unidentified. This record comes from a study of T cells after yellow fever vaccination. Study as a whole: Researchers used SMART-Seq v4 Ultra Low Input to prepare fractions that had low cell numbers. General study findings and limits: Abundant clonotypes (contaminants from the bulk population) could be present in FACS-sorted repertoires. A faster peak, day 5 versus 15, was reached by the weaker secondary response.

Template-switching 5'RACE yielded the TCR cDNA; a universal primer site and UMIs were added in the process. MiXCR, applied by TCRdb to the 5' RACE reads, yields one record per CDR3 protein. There are hundreds of thousands of distinct CDR3 sequences in the sample; around 4% occur only once, and 23% lies in the top ten. The TCR sequence derives from a young man who received the YFV17D yellow fever vaccine. The material sequenced was PBMCs, taken on the day of the yellow fever booster vaccination.

This CDR3 reads CSVDGEGYEQYV. For the CDR3, the DNA is TGCAGCGTTGATGGTGAGGGCTACGAGCAGTACGTC. V gene TRBV29-1 combines with J gene TRBJ2-7; tentatively, D is TRBD2 (5 bases). CDR3 length: 12 amino acids. The ends were cut back, 3 bases at V and 3 bases at J, with 9 bases in the middle. In germline, CDR1 is SQVTM, CDR2 ANQGSEA.